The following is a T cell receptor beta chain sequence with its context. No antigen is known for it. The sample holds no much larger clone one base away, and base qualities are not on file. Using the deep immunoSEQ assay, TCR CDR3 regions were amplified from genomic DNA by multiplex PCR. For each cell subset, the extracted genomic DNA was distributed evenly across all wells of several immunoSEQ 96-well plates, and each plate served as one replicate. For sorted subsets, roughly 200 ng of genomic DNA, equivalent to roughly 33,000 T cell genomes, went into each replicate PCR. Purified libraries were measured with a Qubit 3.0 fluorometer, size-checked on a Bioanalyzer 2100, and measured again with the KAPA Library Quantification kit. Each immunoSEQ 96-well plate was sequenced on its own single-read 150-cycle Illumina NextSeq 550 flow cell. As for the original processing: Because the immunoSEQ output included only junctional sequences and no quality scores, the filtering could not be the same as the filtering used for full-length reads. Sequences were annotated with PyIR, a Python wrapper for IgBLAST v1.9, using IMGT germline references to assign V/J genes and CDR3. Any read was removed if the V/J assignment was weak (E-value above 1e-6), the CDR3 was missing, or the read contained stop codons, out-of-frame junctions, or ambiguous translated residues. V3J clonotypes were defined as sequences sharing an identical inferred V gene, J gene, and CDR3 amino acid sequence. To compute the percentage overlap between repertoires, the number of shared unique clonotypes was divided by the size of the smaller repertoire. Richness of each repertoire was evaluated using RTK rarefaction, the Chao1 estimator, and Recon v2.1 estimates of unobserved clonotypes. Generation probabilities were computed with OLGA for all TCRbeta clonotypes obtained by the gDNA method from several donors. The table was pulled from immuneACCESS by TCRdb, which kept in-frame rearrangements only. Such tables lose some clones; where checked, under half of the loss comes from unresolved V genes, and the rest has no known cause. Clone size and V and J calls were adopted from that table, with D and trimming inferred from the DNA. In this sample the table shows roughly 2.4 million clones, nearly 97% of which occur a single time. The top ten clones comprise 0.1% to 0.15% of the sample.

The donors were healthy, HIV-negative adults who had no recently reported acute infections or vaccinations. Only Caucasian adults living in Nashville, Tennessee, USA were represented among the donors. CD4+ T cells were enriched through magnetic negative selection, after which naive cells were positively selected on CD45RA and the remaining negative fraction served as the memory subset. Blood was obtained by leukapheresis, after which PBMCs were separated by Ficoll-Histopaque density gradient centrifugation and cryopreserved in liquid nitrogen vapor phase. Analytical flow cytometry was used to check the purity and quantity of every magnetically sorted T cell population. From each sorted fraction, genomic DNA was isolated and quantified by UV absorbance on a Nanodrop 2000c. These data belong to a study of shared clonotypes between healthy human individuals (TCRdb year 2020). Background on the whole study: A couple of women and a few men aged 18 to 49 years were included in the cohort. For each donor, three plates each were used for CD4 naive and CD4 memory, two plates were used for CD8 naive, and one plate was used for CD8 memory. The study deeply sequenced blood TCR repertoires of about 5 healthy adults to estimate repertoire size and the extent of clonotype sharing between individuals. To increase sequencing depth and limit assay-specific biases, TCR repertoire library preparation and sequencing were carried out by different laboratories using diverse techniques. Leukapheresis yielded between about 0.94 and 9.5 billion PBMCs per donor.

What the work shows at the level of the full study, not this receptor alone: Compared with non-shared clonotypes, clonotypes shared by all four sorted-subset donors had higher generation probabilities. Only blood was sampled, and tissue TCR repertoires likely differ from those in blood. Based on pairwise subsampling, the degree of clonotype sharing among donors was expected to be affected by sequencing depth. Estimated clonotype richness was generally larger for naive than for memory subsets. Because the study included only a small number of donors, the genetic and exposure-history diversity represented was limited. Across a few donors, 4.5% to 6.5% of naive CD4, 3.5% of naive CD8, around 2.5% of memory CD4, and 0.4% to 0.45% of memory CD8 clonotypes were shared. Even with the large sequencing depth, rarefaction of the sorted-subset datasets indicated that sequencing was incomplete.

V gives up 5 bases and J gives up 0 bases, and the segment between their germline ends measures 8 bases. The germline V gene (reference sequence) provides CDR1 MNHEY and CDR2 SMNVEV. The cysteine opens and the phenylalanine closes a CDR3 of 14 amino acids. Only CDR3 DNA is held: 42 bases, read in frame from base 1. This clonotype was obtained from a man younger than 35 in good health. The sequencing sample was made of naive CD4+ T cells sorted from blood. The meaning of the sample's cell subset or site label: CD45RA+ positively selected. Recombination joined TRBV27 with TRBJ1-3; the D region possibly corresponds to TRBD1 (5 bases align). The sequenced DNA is TGTGCCAGCAGTCGCGGGGCCTCTGGAAACACCATATATTTT. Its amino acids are CASSRGASGNTIYF.